This TCR beta chain was sequenced in a study of patients and donors after allogeneic stem cell transplantation. CDR3 size: 16 residues. The germline V gene has CDR1 SGHRS and CDR2 YFSETQ. V gave up 4 bases and J gave up 2 bases; unmatched junction bases: 5. MiXCR, applied by TCRdb to the RT-PCR reads, yields one record per CDR3 protein. The repertoire consists of about 960,000 distinct CDR3 sequences, with approximately 19% occurring once and the leading ten covering around 6%. Sequenced material: blood, either unsorted or a sorted T cell fraction (not recorded which). This clonotype was obtained from a human donor who was either an allogeneic HSCT recipient or a stem cell or donor lymphocyte infusion donor (not recorded which). It is not recorded whose cells these are; they may come from a transplant donor. The chain carries TRBV5-1 and TRBJ2-5; 13 nucleotides agree with TRBD2. CDR3 residues: CASSTGLAGIQETQYF. CDR3 coding DNA: TGCGCCAGCAGCACGGGACTAGCGGGAATACAAGAGACCCAGTACTTC.